The sample holds one count of the clone carrying this T cell receptor beta chain. TCRdb fed the 5' RACE reads into MiXCR, producing one record per CDR3 protein. The repertoire has 300,000 to 450,000 distinct CDR3 sequences, roughly 28% of them found once; the top ten carry roughly 5.5%. This specimen belongs to a study of identical twins' blood T cells. Sequencing used PBMCs. This clonotype originated in a woman aged 18 to 55 in good health.

The CDR3 spells CASSFLTGTYNEQFF. DNA for the CDR3: TGTGCCAGCAGCTTTTTAACGGGAACCTACAATGAGCAGTTCTTC. This chain joins TRBV7-9 and TRBJ2-1, with D tentatively TRBD2 (5 bases). The CDR3 consists of 15 residues. Germline loops: CDR1 SEHNR, CDR2 FQNEAQ (reference sequence). Deletions cut 3 bases from V and 2 bases from J, with 11 bases between.